Listed here are 18 T cell receptor beta chains from one sample, sequenced in a study of molecular identifiers for immune sequencing clone quantification. Each CDR3 protein gets one entry after TCRdb re-called the PCR reads with MiXCR. The sample lists 550,000 to 750,000 distinct CDR3 sequences; 20% were seen once. The sequenced sample was naive CD8+ T cells from blood, with Jurkat cell RNA spiked in. Documented subset: FACS-sorted CD8+CD4-CCR7+CD45RA+ naive T cells. These receptors all stem from a human donor in good health. Some libraries in this study had Jurkat cell RNA spiked in.

This clonotype was seen repeatedly, ten times or more. One end of the junction fails to match germline, which may point to a read error. The V call is TRBV20-1, the J call TRBJ1-5; D not certain. Germline CDR1 DFQATT, CDR2 SNEGSKA (reference sequence). The CDR3 length is 12 residues. CDR3 DNA sequence: TGCAGTGCAAGAGATTGGGATCAGCCCCAGCATTTT. As protein: CSARDWDQPQHF.

This clonotype was seen many times. V is TRBV7-9 and J is TRBJ2-4; no definite D call. The CDR3 runs 14 residues. V lost 5 bases and J 0 bases, leaving 8 bases between the germline ends. CDR1 is SEHNR and CDR2 is FQNEAQ in the germline V gene (reference sequence). The DNA of the CDR3 is TGTGCCAGCAGCGGGGATCTAGCCAAAAACATTCAGTACTTC. It encodes CASSGDLAKNIQYF.

This clonotype was observed at least ten times. The chain recombines TRBV12-3 or TRBV12-4 with TRBJ1-1; a possible D gene is TRBD1 (6 bases). This CDR3 has 15 amino acids. Trimming cost V 2 bases and J 7 bases, with 17 bases left between them. The CDR3 nucleotides read TGTGCCAGCAGTTTATGGACAGCATTCGAAGGTGAAGCTTTCTTT. Its protein is CASSLWTAFEGEAFF.

The J gene is TRBJ2-7, the V gene TRBV20-1; D could derive from TRBD1 or TRBD2 (5 bases each). Germline V CDR1 and CDR2: DFQATT, SNEGSKA (reference sequence). V lost 5 bases and J lost 5, with 19 bases in between. The CDR3 runs to 14 residues. DNA of the CDR3: TGCAGTGCTCAGGGACCGGGTCGTGGGGACGAGCAGTACTTC. This encodes CSAQGPGRGDEQYF.

This clonotype has ten or more counts. J is TRBJ2-5 and V is TRBV20-1; 12 positions match TRBD1. V shed 7 bases and J 4 bases; nucleotides not matched to a gene: 7. CDR1 is DFQATT, CDR2 SNEGSKA, per germline (reference sequence). The CDR3 runs to 14 residues. CDR3 sequence reads: CSEERDRGPETQYF. The CDR3 DNA reads TGCAGTGAGGAACGGGACAGGGGGCCAGAGACCCAGTACTTC.

This clonotype has at least ten counts. The rearrangement joins TRBV27 to TRBJ1-5; 9 positions match TRBD1. Germline loops: CDR1 MNHEY, CDR2 SMNVEV (reference sequence). CDR3 length: 14 residues. Trimming cost V 6 bases and J 7 bases; bases outside gene matches: 7. The CDR3 sequence is CASRSTGGSQPQHF. The CDR3, as DNA: TGTGCCAGCAGATCGACAGGGGGAAGCCAGCCCCAGCATTTT.

This clonotype occurred many times. The chain couples TRBV20-1 to TRBJ2-7; maybe TRBD1 (6 bases). Germline V gives CDR1 DFQATT, CDR2 SNEGSKA (reference sequence). This CDR3 is 13 amino acids long. Trimming took 5 bases from V and 6 from J, leaving 17 bases between them. CDR3 bases: TGCAGTGCTTTGGGGATTGCGGACAGCGAGCAGTACTTC. Its protein is CSALGIADSEQYF.

The table lists this clonotype with a few counts. V gene TRBV6-2 or TRBV6-3 combines with J gene TRBJ2-3; TRBD2 matches 8 bases. The length of the CDR3 is 17 residues. The V gene's germline CDR1 is MNHEY and CDR2 SVGEGT. Trimming cost V 5 bases and J 5 bases; bases outside gene matches: 15. The CDR3 coding sequence is TGTGCCAGCAGTCACTTTATTCCGGGACTAGGAGGAGATACGCAGTATTTT. It is translated as CASSHFIPGLGGDTQYF.

This clonotype came up many times. The chain uses TRBV4-1 and TRBJ2-1; 9 bases align to TRBD1. Germline values: CDR1 MGHRA, CDR2 YSYEKL. This CDR3 spans 14 amino acids. The V gene end was trimmed by 6 bases and the J gene end by 10 bases; junction bases not matched to a gene: 10. CDR3 residues: CASSRTGAREEQFF. As DNA, the CDR3 is TGCGCCAGCAGTCGGACAGGGGCAAGGGAGGAGCAGTTCTTC.

There are many counts of this clonotype. The rearrangement uses TRBV6-2 or TRBV6-3 and TRBJ1-2, with unresolved D. CDR1 MNHEY and CDR2 SVGEGT come from the germline V gene. CDR3 length equals 15 residues. Trimming removed 6 bases at V and 2 bases at J, with 16 bases between. The CDR3 loop is CASSPILTENYGYTF. As DNA, the CDR3 is TGTGCCAGCAGCCCGATTCTTACGGAAAACTATGGCTACACCTTC.

This clonotype was recorded many times. The genes are TRBV7-3 and TRBJ2-2, with 10 bases that match TRBD2. The CDR3 runs to 16 residues. The junction had 9 bases not matched to a gene; V was cut back by 5 bases and J by 6 bases. Germline values: CDR1 SGHTA, CDR2 FQGTGA. DNA for the CDR3: TGTGCCAGCAGCCCTACTAGCGGGATTAACCCCGGGGAGCTGTTTTTT. This sequence encodes CASSPTSGINPGELFF.

This clonotype was detected many times. The chain joins TRBV10-3 to TRBJ2-7; TRBD1 might be the D (6 bases). From germline, CDR1 is ENHRY and CDR2 SYGVKD. The CDR3 has 14 amino acids. The V end was cut by 7 bases, the J end by 3 bases, with 16 bases between. The DNA of the CDR3 is TGTGCCATCACCCCGACAGGACGGGGCTACGAGCAGTACTTC. It specifies CAITPTGRGYEQYF.

This clonotype was seen more than once but under ten times. The chain joins TRBV7-6 to TRBJ2-2, with D tentatively TRBD1 (5 bases). The CDR3 loop spans 14 amino acids. Looked up from germline, CDR1 is SGHVS and CDR2 is FNYEAQ. Trimming removed 7 bases at V and 4 bases at J, with 13 bases between. The CDR3 loop reads CASNLGQGTGELFF. The DNA of the CDR3 is TGTGCCAGCAACCTAGGTCAGGGCACCGGGGAGCTGTTTTTT. Full variable domain (rest looked up from reference TRBV7-6 and TRBJ2-2): GAGVSQSPRYKVTKRGQDVALRCDPISGHVSLYWYRQALGQGPEFLTYFNYEAQQDKSGLPNDRFSAERPEGSISTLTIQRTEQRDSAMYRCASNLGQGTGELFFGEGSRLTVL.

Ten or more counts support this clonotype. The V call is TRBV4-1, the J call TRBJ1-2, with TRBD1 as a possible D gene (5 bases). The CDR3 is 16 residues long. Per germline, CDR1 MGHRA and CDR2 YSYEKL. Trimming cost V 2 bases and J 4 bases, with 17 bases left between them. CDR3 residues: CASSQPPRGRGYGYTF. As DNA, the CDR3 is TGCGCCAGCAGCCAACCACCGCGGGGCAGAGGCTATGGCTACACCTTC.

This clonotype came up many times. The chain combines TRBV11-2 with TRBJ2-1, with D unresolved. V was trimmed by 1 base and J by 10 bases, leaving 5 bases between them. The V gene's germline CDR1 is SGHAT and CDR2 FQNNGV. The CDR3 is 11 amino acids. CDR3 sequence: CASSLVTEQFF. The CDR3 DNA reads TGTGCCAGCAGCTTAGTGACAGAGCAGTTCTTC. Full variable domain (outside the CDR3, taken from reference TRBV11-2 and TRBJ2-1): EAGVAQSPRYKIIEKRQSVAFWCNPISGHATLYWYQQILGQGPKLLIQFQNNGVVDDSQLPKDRFSAERLKGVDSTLKIQPAKLEDSAVYLCASSLVTEQFFGPGTRLTVL.

This clonotype was counted at least ten times. This sequence joins TRBV4-2 and TRBJ1-1; D gene ambiguous. The length of the CDR3 is 13 residues. The V end was cut by 1 base, the J end by 8 bases, with 11 bases between. Germline CDR1 reads LGHNA; CDR2 reads YNFKEQ. The CDR3 region is CASSQAGGGEAFF. The CDR3 DNA reads as TGTGCCAGCAGCCAAGCCGGCGGCGGAGAAGCTTTCTTT.

Many counts were recorded for this clonotype. The gene calls are TRBV7-2 and TRBJ2-7; 9 bases line up with TRBD1. The junction had 12 bases not matched to a gene; V was cut back by 4 bases and J by 5 bases. Looked up from germline, CDR1 is SGHTA and CDR2 is FQGNSA. The CDR3 loop spans 16 amino acids. The CDR3, as DNA: TGTGCCAGCAGCTCTGGAAGCGGGACAGGGTTCCACGAGCAGTACTTC. Amino acid sequence: CASSSGSGTGFHEQYF.

The table lists this clonotype with many counts. The rearrangement uses TRBV9 and TRBJ1-1; 8 bases map to TRBD1. Losses at the gene ends were 3 bases for V and 1 base for J; bases not matched to a gene: 5. Germline lookup yields CDR1 SGDLS and CDR2 YYNGEE. The CDR3 spans 15 residues. CDR3 DNA: TGTGCCAGCAGCGCCGGACAGGGCTGGAACACTGAAGCTTTCTTT. Translation: CASSAGQGWNTEAFF.